The 9 T cell receptor beta chains below were found in one sample sequenced in a study of OX40 agonist ivuxolimab in advanced cancers. Measured with immunoSEQ multiplex PCR; TCRdb has only the in-frame clones, and not every one. Among over 25,000 clones, 86% were seen once, and the ten largest hold around 30%. The material was CD4+ or CD8+ T cells sorted from blood, obtained in a trial of the OX40 agonist ivuxolimab. These TCRs come from an adult with an advanced solid tumor such as melanoma, head and neck, liver or kidney cancer.

The count of this clone is one. J is TRBJ1-1 and V is TRBV5-1; unclear D gene. The CDR3 consists of 12 residues. Per the germline V gene, CDR1 is SGHRS and CDR2 is YFSETQ. V was trimmed by 6 bases and J by 7 bases, leaving 13 bases between them. The CDR3 protein is CASTGETLEAFF. DNA for the CDR3: TGCGCCAGCACGGGAGAAACGCTTGAAGCTTTCTTT.

The chain is built from TRBV6-5 and TRBJ2-7, with D unclear. V dropped 0 bases and J dropped 4 bases, with 7 bases sitting between them. Germline CDR1 reads MNHEY; CDR2 reads SVGAGI. The CDR3 runs to 13 residues. CDR3 DNA sequence: TGTGCCAGCAGTTACTCGACCGTATACGAGCAGTACTTC. It encodes CASSYSTVYEQYF.

V usage is TRBV10-1 and J usage is TRBJ2-7; the D call may be TRBD1 or TRBD2 (6 bases each). The CDR3 consists of 15 residues. CDR1 and CDR2 (germline): WNHNN, SYGVQD (reference sequence). V shed 0 bases and J shed 3 bases, with 12 bases lying between them. CDR3 DNA: TGCGCCAGCAGTGAGTCGTCGGGGGCTGGCTACGAGCAGTACTTC. Protein sequence: CASSESSGAGYEQYF.

This sequence joins TRBV5-1 and TRBJ1-1; D possibly corresponds to TRBD1 (5 bases). V lost 2 bases and J lost 7, with 9 bases in between. The CDR3 runs to 12 residues. From germline, CDR1 is SGHRS and CDR2 YFSETQ. This CDR3 reads CASSLWGDEAFF. DNA of the CDR3: TGCGCCAGCAGCTTATGGGGCGATGAAGCTTTCTTT.

V is TRBV9 and J is TRBJ2-1; 8 bases align to TRBD1. This CDR3 spans 15 amino acids. Germline CDR1 is SGDLS and CDR2 is YYNGEE. J was trimmed by 5 bases and V by 4 bases; bases with no gene match: 8. The CDR3 DNA sequence: TGTGCCAGCAGCCAAAGGGCAGGGGGCAACAATGAGCAGTTCTTC. This encodes CASSQRAGGNNEQFF.

This sequence joins TRBV6-4 and TRBJ2-3; 8 nucleotides match TRBD1. J was trimmed by 2 bases and V by 7 bases; bases with no gene match: 8. The CDR3 is made up of 15 amino acids. CDR1 is MRHNA and CDR2 is SNTAGT in the germline V gene. CDR3 protein: CASTRTGTNTDTQYF. CDR3 coding DNA: TGTGCCAGCACGAGGACAGGGACGAACACAGATACGCAGTATTTT.

This chain uses TRBV13 with TRBJ2-1; the match to TRBD2 covers 15 bases. J lost 12 bases, V lost 5 bases, and 11 bases had no gene match. The length of the CDR3 is 16 residues. Per germline, CDR1 PRHDT and CDR2 FYEKMQ (reference sequence). CDR3 sequence: CASSEGLAGGAAWQFF. As DNA, the CDR3 is TGTGCCAGCAGCGAGGGACTAGCGGGGGGAGCTGCGTGGCAGTTCTTC.

The J gene is TRBJ2-6, the V gene TRBV19; D may correspond to TRBD1 or TRBD2 (5 bases each). The CDR3 runs to 15 residues. Trimming left V 4 bases short and J 12 bases short, with 19 bases between. CDR1 and CDR2 (germline): LNHDA, SQIVND (reference sequence). CDR3 sequence (DNA): TGTGCCAGTAGTACCTGGGACGGCCTCAAGGCCGTCCTGACTTTC. Translating it yields CASSTWDGLKAVLTF.

Only a few counts were recorded for this clone. The chain couples TRBV30 to TRBJ2-7, with D hard to call. Germline lookup yields CDR1 GTSNPN and CDR2 SVGIG (reference sequence). With 0 bases removed from V and 0 bases from J, the gap between germline ends came to 9 bases. The CDR3 length is 14 residues. As DNA, the CDR3 is TGTGCCTGGAGTGTATACGCCAGCTCCTACGAGCAGTACTTC. This translates into CAWSVYASSYEQYF.